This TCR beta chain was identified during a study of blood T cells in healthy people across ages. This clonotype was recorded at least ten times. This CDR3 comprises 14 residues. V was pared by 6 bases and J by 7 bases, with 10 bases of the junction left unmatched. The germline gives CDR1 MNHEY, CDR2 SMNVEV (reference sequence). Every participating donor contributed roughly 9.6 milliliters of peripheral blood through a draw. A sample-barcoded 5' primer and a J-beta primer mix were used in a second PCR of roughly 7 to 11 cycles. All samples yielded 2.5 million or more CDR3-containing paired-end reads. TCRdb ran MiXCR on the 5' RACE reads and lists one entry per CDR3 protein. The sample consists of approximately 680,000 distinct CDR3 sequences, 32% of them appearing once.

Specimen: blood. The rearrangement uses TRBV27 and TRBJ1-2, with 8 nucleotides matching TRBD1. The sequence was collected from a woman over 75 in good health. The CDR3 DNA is TGTGCCAGCAGGACACAGGGGGGAACGAGTGGCTACACCTTC. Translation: CASRTQGGTSGYTF.